Given below is one TCR beta chain in context. Its cognate antigen is unknown. Libraries were prepared by immunoSEQ multiplex PCR; TCRdb keeps only in-frame clonotypes and omits some of them. Among 25,000 to 35,000 clones listed, more than 70% were seen once. Trimming cost V 5 bases and J 2 bases; bases outside gene matches: 11. The CDR3 totals 17 residues. Germline V gives CDR1 LNHDA, CDR2 SQIVND (reference sequence). Indicated time point: week 23, last vaccination. Topical imiquimod was applied with each vaccine dose, which held 300 ug of mutant IDH1 20-mer peptide. This sample was taken from a study of a mutant IDH1 vaccine in newly diagnosed glioma. Study details: Previous treatment comprised radiotherapy, temozolomide, or both, mostly both.

Broader study findings: Seemingly, top peripheral T cell clonotype changes bore no relation to pseudoprogression.

V usage is TRBV19 and J usage is TRBJ2-7, with TRBD1 matching 11 bases. The TCR sequence derives from a woman between 18 and 29 years old with glioma. The source material was PBMCs, sampled from a glioma patient whose treatment included an IDH1 peptide vaccine. The CDR3 coding sequence is TGTGCCAGTAGTCCCTATGGGACAGGGGGATCTGCCTACGAGCAGTACTTC. This sequence encodes CASSPYGTGGSAYEQYF.